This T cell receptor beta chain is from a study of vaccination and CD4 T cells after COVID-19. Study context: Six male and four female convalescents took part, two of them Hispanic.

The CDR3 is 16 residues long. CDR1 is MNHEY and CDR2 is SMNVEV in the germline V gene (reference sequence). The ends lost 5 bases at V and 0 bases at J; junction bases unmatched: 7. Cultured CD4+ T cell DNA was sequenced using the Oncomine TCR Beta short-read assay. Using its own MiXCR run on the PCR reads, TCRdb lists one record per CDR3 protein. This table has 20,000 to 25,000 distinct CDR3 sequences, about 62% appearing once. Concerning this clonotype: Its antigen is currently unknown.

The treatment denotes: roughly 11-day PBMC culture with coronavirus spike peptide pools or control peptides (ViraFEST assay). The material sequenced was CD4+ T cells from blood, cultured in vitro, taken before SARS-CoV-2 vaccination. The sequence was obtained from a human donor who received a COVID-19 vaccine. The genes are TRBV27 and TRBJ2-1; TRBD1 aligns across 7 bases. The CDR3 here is CASSPQTGSSYNEQFF. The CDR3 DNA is TGTGCCAGCAGTCCCCAGACAGGGAGCTCCTACAATGAGCAGTTCTTC.